The rows below give T cell receptor beta chains drawn from one sample of a study of OX40 agonist ivuxolimab in advanced cancers. The protocol was immunoSEQ multiplex PCR, while the TCRdb copy is restricted to in-frame clones and leaves out a portion. The table lists approximately 77,000 clones, approximately 91% of them singletons, with roughly 14% in the top ten. The sequencing used CD4+ or CD8+ T cells sorted from blood, collected in a trial of the OX40 agonist ivuxolimab. These receptors all stem from an adult with an advanced solid tumor such as melanoma, head and neck, liver or kidney cancer. The CDR3 runs from the conserved cysteine through the conserved F or W. Each record gives: clone size, V gene, D gene, J gene, CDR3 protein, CDR3 DNA. The D gene is left open where the match is weak. The size field is filled for only some rows; it gives once, few, many or a size class.

clone_size: once; v_call: TRBV30; d_call: TRBD2; j_call: TRBJ2-2; cdr3_aa: CAWSQGLAGTGELFF; cdr3_nt: TGTGCCTGGAGCCAGGGACTAGCGGGCACCGGGGAGCTGTTTTTT
clone_size: once; v_call: TRBV5-1; d_call: .; j_call: TRBJ2-2; cdr3_aa: CASLELGELFF; cdr3_nt: TGCGCCAGCCTGGAGCTCGGCGAGCTGTTTTTT
clone_size: .; v_call: TRBV19; d_call: TRBD2; j_call: TRBJ2-1; cdr3_aa: CASSRSLAGGSIGDEQFF; cdr3_nt: TGTGCCAGTAGCCGTTCACTAGCGGGAGGATCTATAGGGGATGAGCAGTTCTTC
clone_size: .; v_call: TRBV6-6; d_call: .; j_call: TRBJ1-1; cdr3_aa: CASSETVNTEAFF; cdr3_nt: TGTGCCAGCAGCGAAACAGTGAACACTGAAGCTTTCTTT
clone_size: .; v_call: TRBV7-9; d_call: TRBD1; j_call: TRBJ2-5; cdr3_aa: CASSRTGSPETQYF; cdr3_nt: TGTGCCAGCAGCCGGACAGGGTCCCCAGAGACCCAGTACTTC
clone_size: .; v_call: TRBV5-5; d_call: .; j_call: TRBJ2-3; cdr3_aa: CASSLYPSWDTQYF; cdr3_nt: TGTGCCAGCAGCTTGTACCCCTCATGGGATACGCAGTATTTT
clone_size: .; v_call: TRBV4-1; d_call: .; j_call: TRBJ2-1; cdr3_aa: CASSQEGSGYNEQFF; cdr3_nt: TGCGCCAGCAGCCAAGAGGGCAGCGGATACAATGAGCAGTTCTTC
clone_size: .; v_call: TRBV28; d_call: .; j_call: TRBJ1-1; cdr3_aa: CASRGVNNMNTEAFF; cdr3_nt: TGTGCCAGCAGAGGAGTGAACAACATGAACACTGAAGCTTTCTTT
clone_size: .; v_call: TRBV6-5; d_call: TRBD2; j_call: TRBJ2-1; cdr3_aa: CASSYSKRESEQFF; cdr3_nt: TGTGCCAGCAGTTACTCGAAGCGGGAGTCCGAGCAGTTCTTC
clone_size: .; v_call: TRBV9; d_call: .; j_call: TRBJ1-3; cdr3_aa: CASSLTSSSGNTIYF; cdr3_nt: TGTGCCAGCAGCCTCACAAGCTCCTCTGGAAACACCATATATTTT
clone_size: .; v_call: TRBV27; d_call: .; j_call: TRBJ2-7; cdr3_aa: CASSPGTRAYEQYF; cdr3_nt: TGTGCCAGCAGTCCCGGGACAAGGGCGTACGAGCAGTACTTC
clone_size: .; v_call: TRBV11-1; d_call: .; j_call: TRBJ2-7; cdr3_aa: CASSPRRDSSYEQYF; cdr3_nt: TGTGCCAGCAGCCCTCGGCGCGACAGTTCCTACGAGCAGTACTTC
clone_size: .; v_call: TRBV5-1; d_call: .; j_call: TRBJ2-3; cdr3_aa: CASSLEGGVPDTQYF; cdr3_nt: TGCGCCAGCAGCTTGGAGGGGGGAGTTCCAGATACGCAGTATTTT
clone_size: .; v_call: TRBV6-5; d_call: TRBD2; j_call: TRBJ2-7; cdr3_aa: CASSPLAGHYEQYF; cdr3_nt: TGTGCCAGCAGTCCTTTAGCGGGACATTACGAGCAGTACTTC
clone_size: .; v_call: TRBV6-5; d_call: .; j_call: TRBJ1-3; cdr3_aa: CASSSPGTTGNTIYF; cdr3_nt: TGTGCCAGCAGTTCACCGGGAACGACTGGAAACACCATATATTTT
clone_size: .; v_call: TRBV27; d_call: TRBD1; j_call: TRBJ2-7; cdr3_aa: CASSWDRGYEQYF; cdr3_nt: TGTGCCAGCAGTTGGGACAGGGGTTACGAGCAGTACTTC
clone_size: .; v_call: TRBV27; d_call: TRBD1; j_call: TRBJ1-5; cdr3_aa: CASRGQGGFGNQPQHF; cdr3_nt: TGTGCCAGCAGGGGACAGGGGGGTTTCGGCAATCAGCCCCAGCATTTT
clone_size: once; v_call: TRBV28; d_call: .; j_call: TRBJ2-1; cdr3_aa: CASSLSPGAREQFF; cdr3_nt: TGTGCCAGCAGTTTGTCTCCAGGGGCAAGAGAGCAGTTCTTC
clone_size: .; v_call: TRBV5-1; d_call: TRBD1; j_call: TRBJ1-1; cdr3_aa: CASSLPGGTEAFF; cdr3_nt: TGCGCCAGCAGCTTGCCAGGGGGCACTGAAGCTTTCTTT
clone_size: .; v_call: TRBV13; d_call: TRBD1; j_call: TRBJ2-4; cdr3_aa: CASSQGERNIQYF; cdr3_nt: TGTGCCAGCAGCCAGGGGGAAAGAAACATTCAGTACTTC
clone_size: .; v_call: TRBV27; d_call: TRBD2; j_call: TRBJ2-1; cdr3_aa: CASSRQREGDNEQFF; cdr3_nt: TGTGCCAGCAGTCGACAGCGGGAGGGGGACAATGAGCAGTTCTTC
clone_size: .; v_call: TRBV28; d_call: .; j_call: TRBJ2-5; cdr3_aa: CASSPITEKETQYF; cdr3_nt: TGTGCCAGCAGCCCCATAACTGAGAAAGAGACCCAGTACTTC
clone_size: .; v_call: TRBV2; d_call: .; j_call: TRBJ1-2; cdr3_aa: CASRDGLSALAYGYTF; cdr3_nt: TGTGCCAGCAGGGACGGGTTAAGTGCCCTGGCATATGGCTACACCTTC
clone_size: .; v_call: TRBV6-5; d_call: TRBD2; j_call: TRBJ2-7; cdr3_aa: CASSDLAGGYEQYF; cdr3_nt: TGTGCCAGCAGTGACCTAGCGGGAGGCTACGAGCAGTACTTC
clone_size: .; v_call: TRBV9; d_call: .; j_call: TRBJ2-7; cdr3_aa: CASSVEGGDEQYF; cdr3_nt: TGTGCCAGCAGCGTAGAGGGCGGTGACGAGCAGTACTTC
clone_size: .; v_call: TRBV11-2; d_call: .; j_call: TRBJ2-7; cdr3_aa: CASSSQGHEQYF; cdr3_nt: TGTGCCAGCAGCTCACAGGGTCACGAGCAGTACTTC
clone_size: .; v_call: TRBV19; d_call: .; j_call: TRBJ1-1; cdr3_aa: CASSWGTEAFF; cdr3_nt: TGTGCCAGTAGTTGGGGGACTGAAGCTTTCTTT
clone_size: .; v_call: TRBV5-5; d_call: .; j_call: TRBJ1-4; cdr3_aa: CASSPGRANEKLFF; cdr3_nt: TGTGCCAGCAGCCCAGGGCGGGCTAATGAAAAACTGTTTTTT
clone_size: .; v_call: TRBV4-3; d_call: .; j_call: TRBJ1-5; cdr3_aa: CASSQGMENQPQHF; cdr3_nt: TGCGCCAGCAGCCAAGGAATGGAGAATCAGCCCCAGCATTTT
clone_size: .; v_call: TRBV5-8; d_call: .; j_call: TRBJ2-5; cdr3_aa: CASSWGQGLETQYF; cdr3_nt: TGTGCCAGCAGCTGGGGGCAGGGACTGGAGACCCAGTACTTC
clone_size: few; v_call: TRBV5-5; d_call: .; j_call: TRBJ1-1; cdr3_aa: CASSFGANTEAFF; cdr3_nt: TGTGCCAGCAGCTTCGGGGCGAACACTGAAGCTTTCTTT
clone_size: .; v_call: TRBV4-3; d_call: .; j_call: TRBJ2-7; cdr3_aa: CASSQAASSFEQYF; cdr3_nt: TGCGCCAGCAGCCAAGCCGCCTCCAGTTTCGAGCAGTACTTC
clone_size: .; v_call: TRBV7-2; d_call: TRBD1; j_call: TRBJ1-5; cdr3_aa: CASSPGTEWGNQPQHF; cdr3_nt: TGTGCCAGCAGCCCGGGGACAGAGTGGGGCAATCAGCCCCAGCATTTT
clone_size: .; v_call: TRBV5-6; d_call: TRBD1; j_call: TRBJ2-7; cdr3_aa: CASSEGTGDEQYF; cdr3_nt: TGTGCCAGCAGCGAGGGGACAGGGGACGAGCAGTACTTC
clone_size: .; v_call: TRBV4-3; d_call: TRBD2; j_call: TRBJ2-1; cdr3_aa: CASSPILAGAVNEQFF; cdr3_nt: TGCGCCAGCAGTCCCATCCTAGCGGGAGCTGTTAATGAGCAGTTCTTC
clone_size: .; v_call: TRBV7-3; d_call: TRBD1; j_call: TRBJ1-1; cdr3_aa: CASSPLSSDRREAFF; cdr3_nt: TGTGCCAGCAGCCCCCTGAGCTCGGACAGGCGTGAAGCTTTCTTT
clone_size: .; v_call: TRBV5-1; d_call: .; j_call: TRBJ2-7; cdr3_aa: CASSWQGEQYF; cdr3_nt: TGCGCCAGCAGCTGGCAAGGGGAGCAGTACTTC
clone_size: .; v_call: TRBV28; d_call: TRBD1; j_call: TRBJ2-7; cdr3_aa: CASSMTGGRYEQYF; cdr3_nt: TGTGCCAGCAGTATGACAGGGGGCAGATACGAGCAGTACTTC
clone_size: .; v_call: TRBV6-5; d_call: .; j_call: TRBJ1-2; cdr3_aa: CASSYSSDLYYGYTF; cdr3_nt: TGTGCCAGCAGTTACTCGTCTGATTTGTACTATGGCTACACCTTC
clone_size: .; v_call: TRBV5-4; d_call: .; j_call: TRBJ2-3; cdr3_aa: CASSRPAGIRTDTQYF; cdr3_nt: TGTGCCAGCAGCCGCCCGGCGGGGATAAGGACAGATACGCAGTATTTT
clone_size: .; v_call: TRBV15; d_call: .; j_call: TRBJ2-5; cdr3_aa: CATSRGGHALETQYF; cdr3_nt: TGTGCCACCAGCAGAGGGGGACACGCCTTAGAGACCCAGTACTTC
clone_size: .; v_call: TRBV28; d_call: .; j_call: TRBJ1-3; cdr3_aa: CASSLIGGNTIYF; cdr3_nt: TGTGCCAGCAGTTTAATAGGTGGAAACACCATATATTTT
clone_size: .; v_call: TRBV4-3; d_call: TRBD1; j_call: TRBJ1-2; cdr3_aa: CASSQDLRQGAGYTF; cdr3_nt: TGCGCCAGCAGCCAAGATCTGAGACAGGGGGCGGGCTACACCTTC
clone_size: .; v_call: TRBV4-3; d_call: .; j_call: TRBJ1-3; cdr3_aa: CASSQTIDVVGNTIYF; cdr3_nt: TGCGCCAGCAGCCAAACCATTGATGTAGTCGGAAACACCATATATTTT
clone_size: .; v_call: TRBV19; d_call: .; j_call: TRBJ2-7; cdr3_aa: CASKVEGRRF; cdr3_nt: TGTGCCAGTAAAGTGGAGGGCAGGAGGTTC
clone_size: .; v_call: TRBV18; d_call: .; j_call: TRBJ2-7; cdr3_aa: CASSPPDKDREGDEQYF; cdr3_nt: TGTGCCAGCTCACCACCGGACAAGGACAGGGAGGGCGACGAGCAGTACTTC